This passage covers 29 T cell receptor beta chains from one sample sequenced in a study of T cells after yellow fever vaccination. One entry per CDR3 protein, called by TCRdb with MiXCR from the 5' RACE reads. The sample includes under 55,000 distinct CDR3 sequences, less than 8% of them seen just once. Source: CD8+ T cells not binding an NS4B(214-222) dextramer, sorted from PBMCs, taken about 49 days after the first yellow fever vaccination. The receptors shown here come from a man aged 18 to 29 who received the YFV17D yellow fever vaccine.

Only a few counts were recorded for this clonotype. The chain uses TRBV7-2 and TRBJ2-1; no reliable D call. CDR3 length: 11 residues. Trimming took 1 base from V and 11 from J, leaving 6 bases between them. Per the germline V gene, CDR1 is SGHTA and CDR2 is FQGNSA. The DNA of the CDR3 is TGTGCCAGCAGCTTAGGCGGAAAGCAGTTCTTC. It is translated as CASSLGGKQFF.

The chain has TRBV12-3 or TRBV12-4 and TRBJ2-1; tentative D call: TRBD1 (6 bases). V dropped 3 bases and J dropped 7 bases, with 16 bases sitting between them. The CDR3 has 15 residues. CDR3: CASSFLGAGVNEQFF. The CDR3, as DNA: TGTGCCAGCAGTTTTTTGGGGGCTGGGGTAAATGAGCAGTTCTTC.

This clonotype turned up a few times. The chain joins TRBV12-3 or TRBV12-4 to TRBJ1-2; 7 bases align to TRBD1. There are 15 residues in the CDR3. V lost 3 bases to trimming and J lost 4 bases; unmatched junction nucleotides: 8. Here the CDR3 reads CASSFDRERSYGYTF. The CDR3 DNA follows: TGTGCCAGCAGTTTCGACAGGGAAAGGAGCTATGGCTACACCTTC.

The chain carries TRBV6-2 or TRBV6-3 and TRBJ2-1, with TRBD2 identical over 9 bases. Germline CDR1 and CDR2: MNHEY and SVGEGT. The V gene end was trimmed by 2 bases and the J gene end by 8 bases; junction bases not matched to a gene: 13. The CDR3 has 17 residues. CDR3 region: CASSYVQRGDKGDEQFF. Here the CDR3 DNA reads TGTGCCAGCAGTTACGTACAGCGGGGGGATAAAGGGGATGAGCAGTTCTTC.

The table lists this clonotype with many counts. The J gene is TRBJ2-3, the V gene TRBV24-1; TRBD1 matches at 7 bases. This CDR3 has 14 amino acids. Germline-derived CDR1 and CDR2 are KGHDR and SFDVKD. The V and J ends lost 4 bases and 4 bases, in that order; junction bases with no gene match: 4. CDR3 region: CATSDRRGSDTQYF. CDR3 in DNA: TGTGCCACCAGTGACCGCAGGGGGTCAGATACGCAGTATTTT.

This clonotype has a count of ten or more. CDR3 loop: CASSPPTGKETQYF. CDR3 nucleotides: TGTGCCAGCAGCCCCCCAACGGGCAAAGAGACCCAGTACTTC. This chain links TRBV5-5 with TRBJ2-5; D call uncertain. The ends were cut back, 4 bases at V and 3 bases at J, with 13 bases in the middle. Germline values: CDR1 SGHKS, CDR2 YYEKEE (reference sequence). The CDR3 spans 14 residues.

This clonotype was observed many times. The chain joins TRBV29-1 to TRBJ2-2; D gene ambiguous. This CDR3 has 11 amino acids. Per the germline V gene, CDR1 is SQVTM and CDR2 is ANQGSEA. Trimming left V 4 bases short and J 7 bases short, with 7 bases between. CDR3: CSVGESGELFF. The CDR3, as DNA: TGCAGCGTTGGAGAGAGCGGGGAGCTGTTTTTT.

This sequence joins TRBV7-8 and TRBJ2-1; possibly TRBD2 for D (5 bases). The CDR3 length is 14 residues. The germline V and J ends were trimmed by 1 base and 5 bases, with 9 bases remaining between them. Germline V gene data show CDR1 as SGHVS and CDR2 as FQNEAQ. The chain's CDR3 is CASSLVLGDNEQFF. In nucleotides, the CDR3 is TGTGCCAGCAGCTTAGTCCTCGGGGACAATGAGCAGTTCTTC.

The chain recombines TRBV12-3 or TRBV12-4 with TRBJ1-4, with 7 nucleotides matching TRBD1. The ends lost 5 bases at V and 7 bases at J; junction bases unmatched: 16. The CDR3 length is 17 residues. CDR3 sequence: CASSVQGSILIGEKLFF. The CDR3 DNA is TGTGCCAGCAGTGTACAGGGGTCAATACTAATAGGTGAAAAACTGTTTTTT.

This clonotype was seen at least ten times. CDR3 nucleotide sequence: TGCGCCAGCAGCGCGCCGGACCTGGCAGATACGCAGTATTTT. Translating gives CASSAPDLADTQYF. The chain uses TRBV5-1 and TRBJ2-3; D is undetermined. Germline V gives CDR1 SGHRS, CDR2 YFSETQ. V lost 4 bases and J lost 4, with 13 bases in between. The CDR3 covers 14 residues.

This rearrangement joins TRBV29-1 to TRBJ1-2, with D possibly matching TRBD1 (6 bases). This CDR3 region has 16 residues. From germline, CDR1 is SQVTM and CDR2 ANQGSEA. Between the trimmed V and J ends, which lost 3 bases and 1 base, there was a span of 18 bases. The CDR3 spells CSVDRTGGLSNYGYTF. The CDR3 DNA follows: TGCAGCGTTGATCGGACCGGGGGCTTAAGTAACTATGGCTACACCTTC. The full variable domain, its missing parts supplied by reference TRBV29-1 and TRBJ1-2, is SAVISQKPSRDICQRGTSLTIQCQVDSQVTMMFWYRQQPGQSLTLIATANQGSEATYESGFVIDKFPISRPNLTFSTLTVSNMSPEDSSIYLCSVDRTGGLSNYGYTFGSGTRLTVV.

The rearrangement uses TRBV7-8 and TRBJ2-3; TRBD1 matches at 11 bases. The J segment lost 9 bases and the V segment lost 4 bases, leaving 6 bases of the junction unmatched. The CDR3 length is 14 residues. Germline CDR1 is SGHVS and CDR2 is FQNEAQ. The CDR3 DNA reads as TGTGCCAGCAGCTGGGGGACAGGGGGTAAAACGCAGTATTTT. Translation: CASSWGTGGKTQYF.

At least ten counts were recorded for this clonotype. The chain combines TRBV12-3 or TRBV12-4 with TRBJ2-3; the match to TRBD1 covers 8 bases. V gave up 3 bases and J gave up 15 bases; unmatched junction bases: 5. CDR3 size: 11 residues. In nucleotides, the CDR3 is TGTGCCAGCAGTTTGGGACAGGTGGTATATTTT. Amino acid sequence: CASSLGQVVYF.

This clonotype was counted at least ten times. This chain's CDR3 is CASSQGLEGTEAFF. The DNA of the CDR3 is TGTGCCAGCAGCCAGGGACTGGAGGGGACTGAAGCTTTCTTT. The chain links TRBV4-2 to TRBJ1-1; possible D gene TRBD1, 5 bases. Between the trimmed V and J ends, which lost 3 bases and 5 bases, there was a span of 13 bases. The CDR3 runs to 14 residues. Germline loops: CDR1 LGHNA, CDR2 YNFKEQ.

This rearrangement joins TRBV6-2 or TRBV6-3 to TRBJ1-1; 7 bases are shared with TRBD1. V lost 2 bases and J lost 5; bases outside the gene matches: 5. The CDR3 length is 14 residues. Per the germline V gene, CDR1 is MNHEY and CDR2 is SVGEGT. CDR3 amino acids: CASSYNPGGTEAFF. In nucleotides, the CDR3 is TGTGCCAGCAGTTACAATCCAGGGGGGACTGAAGCTTTCTTT.

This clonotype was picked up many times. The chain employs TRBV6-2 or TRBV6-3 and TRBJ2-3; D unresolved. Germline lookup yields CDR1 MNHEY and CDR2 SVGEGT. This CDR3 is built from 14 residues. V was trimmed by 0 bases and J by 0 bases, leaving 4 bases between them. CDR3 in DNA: TGTGCCAGCAGTTACTCGACTAGCACAGATACGCAGTATTTT. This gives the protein CASSYSTSTDTQYF.

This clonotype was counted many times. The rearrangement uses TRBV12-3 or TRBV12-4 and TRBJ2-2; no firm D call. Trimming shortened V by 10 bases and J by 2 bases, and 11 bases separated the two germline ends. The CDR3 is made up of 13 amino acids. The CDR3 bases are TGTGCCAACCTGATTTATAACACCGGGGAGCTGTTTTTT. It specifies CANLIYNTGELFF.

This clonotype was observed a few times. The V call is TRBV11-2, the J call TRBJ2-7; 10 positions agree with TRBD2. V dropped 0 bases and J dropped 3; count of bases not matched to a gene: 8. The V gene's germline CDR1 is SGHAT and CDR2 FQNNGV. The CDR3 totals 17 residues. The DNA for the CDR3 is TGTGCCAGCAGCTTAGATGCTCTAGCGGGGGCTAGCTACGAGCAGTACGTC. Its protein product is CASSLDALAGASYEQYV.

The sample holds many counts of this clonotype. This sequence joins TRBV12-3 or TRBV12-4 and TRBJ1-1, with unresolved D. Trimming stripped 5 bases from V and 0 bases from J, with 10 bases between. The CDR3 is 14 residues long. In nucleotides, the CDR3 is TGTGCCAGCAGTGCGCCACCCATGAACACTGAAGCTTTCTTT. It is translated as CASSAPPMNTEAFF.

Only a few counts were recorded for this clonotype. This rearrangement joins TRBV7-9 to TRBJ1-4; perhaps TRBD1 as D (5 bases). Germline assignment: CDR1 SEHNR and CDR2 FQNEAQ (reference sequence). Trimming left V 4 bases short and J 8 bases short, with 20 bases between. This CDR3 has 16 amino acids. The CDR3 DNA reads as TGTGCCAGCAGCTCCCACGGAGGGGTTTCTTGGGAAAAACTGTTTTTT. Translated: CASSSHGGVSWEKLFF.

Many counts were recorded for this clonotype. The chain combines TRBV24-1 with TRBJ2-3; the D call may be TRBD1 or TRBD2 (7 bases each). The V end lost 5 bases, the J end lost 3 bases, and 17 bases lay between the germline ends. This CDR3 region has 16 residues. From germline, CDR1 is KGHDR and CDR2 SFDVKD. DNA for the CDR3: TGTGCCACCAGTGCATCACAGGGGAGGGGGACAGATACGCAGTATTTT. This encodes CATSASQGRGTDTQYF.

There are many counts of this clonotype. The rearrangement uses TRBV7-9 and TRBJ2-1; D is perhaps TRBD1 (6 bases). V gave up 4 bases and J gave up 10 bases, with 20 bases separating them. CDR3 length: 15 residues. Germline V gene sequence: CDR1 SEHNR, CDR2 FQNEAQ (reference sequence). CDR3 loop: CASSSTNQGPLEQFF. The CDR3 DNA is TGTGCCAGCAGCTCAACGAATCAGGGGCCGTTGGAGCAGTTCTTC.

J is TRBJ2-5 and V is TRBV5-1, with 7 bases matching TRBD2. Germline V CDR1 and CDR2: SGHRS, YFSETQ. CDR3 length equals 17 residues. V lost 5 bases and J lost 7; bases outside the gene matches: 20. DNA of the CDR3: TGCGCCAGCAGTCCCTATTATGCTAGCGGTGATGGAGGGACCCAGTACTTC. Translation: CASSPYYASGDGGTQYF.

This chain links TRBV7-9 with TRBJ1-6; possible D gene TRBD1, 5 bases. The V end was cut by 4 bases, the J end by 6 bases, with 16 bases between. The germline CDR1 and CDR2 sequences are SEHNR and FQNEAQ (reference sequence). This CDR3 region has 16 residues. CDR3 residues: CASSSSTETGNSPLHF. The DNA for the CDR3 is TGTGCCAGCAGCTCTTCGACAGAGACGGGTAATTCACCCCTCCACTTT.

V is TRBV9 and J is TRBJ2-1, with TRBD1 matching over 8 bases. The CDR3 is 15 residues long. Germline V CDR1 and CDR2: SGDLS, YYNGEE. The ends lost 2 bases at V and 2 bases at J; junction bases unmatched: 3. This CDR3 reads CASSVQGAAYNEQFF. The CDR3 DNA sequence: TGTGCCAGCAGCGTTCAGGGGGCCGCCTACAATGAGCAGTTCTTC.

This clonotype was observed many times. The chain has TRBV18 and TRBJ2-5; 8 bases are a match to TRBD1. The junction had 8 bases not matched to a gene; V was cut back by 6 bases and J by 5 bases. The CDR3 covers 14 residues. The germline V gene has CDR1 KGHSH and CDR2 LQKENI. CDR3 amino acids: CASSLWDRRETQYF. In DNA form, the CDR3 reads TGTGCCAGCTCGCTGTGGGACAGGCGGGAGACCCAGTACTTC. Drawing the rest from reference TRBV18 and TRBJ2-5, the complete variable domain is NAGVMQNPRHLVRRRGQEARLRCSPMKGHSHVYWYRQLPEEGLKFMVYLQKENIIDESGMPKERFSAEFPKEGPSILRIQQVVRGDSAAYFCASSLWDRRETQYFGPGTRLLVL.

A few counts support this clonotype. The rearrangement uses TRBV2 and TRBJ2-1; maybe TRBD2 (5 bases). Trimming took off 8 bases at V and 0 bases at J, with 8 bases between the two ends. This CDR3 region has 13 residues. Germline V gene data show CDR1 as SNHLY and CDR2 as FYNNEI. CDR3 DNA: TGTGCCAGCTTGGGGAGCTCCTACAATGAGCAGTTCTTC. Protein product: CASLGSSYNEQFF.

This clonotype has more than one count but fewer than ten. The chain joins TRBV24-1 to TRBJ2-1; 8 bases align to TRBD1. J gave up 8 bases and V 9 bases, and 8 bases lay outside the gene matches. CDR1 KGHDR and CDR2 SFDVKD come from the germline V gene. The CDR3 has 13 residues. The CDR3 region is CATDRGAAHEQFF. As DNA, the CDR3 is TGTGCCACCGACAGGGGAGCTGCCCATGAGCAGTTCTTC.

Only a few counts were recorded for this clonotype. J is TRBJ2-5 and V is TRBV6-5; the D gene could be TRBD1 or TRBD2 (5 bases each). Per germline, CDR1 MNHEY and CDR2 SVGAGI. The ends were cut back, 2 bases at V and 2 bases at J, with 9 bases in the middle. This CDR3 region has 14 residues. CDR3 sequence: CASSYGDGQETQYF. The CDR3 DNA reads TGTGCCAGCAGTTACGGGGACGGGCAAGAGACCCAGTACTTC.